This T cell receptor beta chain was captured by sequencing in a study of glioma-infiltrating T cells. Notes on the study in general: Tissue-blood divergence was below expectation in non-neoplastic patients, above in gliomas.

Turning to this clonotype: Its antigen remains unknown.

The iRepertoire nested amplicon-rescue multiplex PCR amplified TCR alpha and beta CDR3s from RNA. TCRdb reprocessed the multiplex PCR reads with MiXCR, giving one entry per CDR3 protein. The sample holds about 380,000 distinct CDR3 sequences, about 40% seen once. Germline V gives CDR1 SGHDN, CDR2 FVKESK. The CDR3 has 15 amino acids. The V and J ends lost 5 bases and 2 bases respectively, with 16 bases between them. V usage is TRBV14 and J usage is TRBJ2-7; D unresolved. This receptor was obtained from a human donor with low-grade glioma or glioblastoma, undergoing nonglioma brain surgery, or in good health (not recorded which). The sample comprised glioma tissue, nonneoplastic brain tissue, or PBMCs (not recorded which). The CDR3 is CASSLELVRTYEQYF. CDR3 coding DNA: TGTGCCAGCAGCTTAGAGTTAGTAAGAACCTACGAGCAGTACTTC.